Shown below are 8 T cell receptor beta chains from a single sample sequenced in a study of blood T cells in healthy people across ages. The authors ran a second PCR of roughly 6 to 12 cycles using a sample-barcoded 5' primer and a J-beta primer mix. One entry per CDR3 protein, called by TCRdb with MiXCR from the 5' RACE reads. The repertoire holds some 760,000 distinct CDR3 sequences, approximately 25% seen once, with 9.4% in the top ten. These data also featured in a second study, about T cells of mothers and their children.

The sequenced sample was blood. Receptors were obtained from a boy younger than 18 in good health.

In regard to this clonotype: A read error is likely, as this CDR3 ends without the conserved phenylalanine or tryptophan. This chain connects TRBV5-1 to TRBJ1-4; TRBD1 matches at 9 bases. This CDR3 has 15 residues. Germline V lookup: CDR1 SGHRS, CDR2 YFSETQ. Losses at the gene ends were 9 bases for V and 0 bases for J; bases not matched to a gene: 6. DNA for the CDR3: TGCGCCACCGGGACAGGGAGTGCAACTAATGAAAAACTGTTTTCT. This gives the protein CATGTGSATNEKLFS.

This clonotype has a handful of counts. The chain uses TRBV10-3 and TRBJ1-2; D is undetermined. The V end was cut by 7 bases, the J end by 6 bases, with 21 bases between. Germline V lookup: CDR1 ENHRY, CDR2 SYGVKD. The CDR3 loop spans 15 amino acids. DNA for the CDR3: TGTGCCATCATCCCCCGGGAGGGAAGTTTGGATGGCTACACCTTC. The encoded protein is CAIIPREGSLDGYTF.

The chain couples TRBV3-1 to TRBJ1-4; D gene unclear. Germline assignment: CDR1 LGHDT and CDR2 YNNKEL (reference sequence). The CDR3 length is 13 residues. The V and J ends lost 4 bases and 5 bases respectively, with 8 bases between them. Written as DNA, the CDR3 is TGTGCCAGCAGCCGCGGGGAAAATGAAAAACTGTTTTTT. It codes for CASSRGENEKLFF.

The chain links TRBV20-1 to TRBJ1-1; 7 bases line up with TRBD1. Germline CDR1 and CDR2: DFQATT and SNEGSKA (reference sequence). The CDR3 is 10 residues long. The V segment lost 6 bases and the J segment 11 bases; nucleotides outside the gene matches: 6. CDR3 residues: CSARDSVAFF. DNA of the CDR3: TGCAGTGCGCGGGACAGTGTGGCTTTCTTT.

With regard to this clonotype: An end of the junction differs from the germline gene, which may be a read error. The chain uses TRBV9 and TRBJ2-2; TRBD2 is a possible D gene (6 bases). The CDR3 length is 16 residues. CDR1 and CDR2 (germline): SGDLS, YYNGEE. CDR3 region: CAGSVGEKGGTGELFF. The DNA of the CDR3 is TGTGCCGGCAGCGTAGGCGAGAAGGGAGGAACCGGGGAGCTGTTTTTT.

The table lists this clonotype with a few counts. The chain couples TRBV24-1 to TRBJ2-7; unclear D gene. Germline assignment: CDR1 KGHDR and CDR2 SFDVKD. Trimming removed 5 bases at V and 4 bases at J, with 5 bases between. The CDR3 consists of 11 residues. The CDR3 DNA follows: TGTGCCACCAGTGGCGGATACGAGCAGTACTTC. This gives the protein CATSGGYEQYF.

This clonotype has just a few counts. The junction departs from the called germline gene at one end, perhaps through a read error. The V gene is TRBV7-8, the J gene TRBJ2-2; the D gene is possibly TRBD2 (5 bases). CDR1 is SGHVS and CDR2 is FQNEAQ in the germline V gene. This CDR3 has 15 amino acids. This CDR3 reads CASSSRPGNTGELSF. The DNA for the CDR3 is TGTGCCAGCAGCTCGCGACCGGGGAACACCGGGGAGCTGTCTTTT.

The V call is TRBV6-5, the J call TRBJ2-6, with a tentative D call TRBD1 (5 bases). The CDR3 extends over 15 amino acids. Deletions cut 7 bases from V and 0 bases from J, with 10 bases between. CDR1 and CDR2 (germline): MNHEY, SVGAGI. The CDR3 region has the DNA TGTGCCAGCATAGACAGACTCTCTGGGGCCAACGTCCTGACTTTC. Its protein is CASIDRLSGANVLTF.